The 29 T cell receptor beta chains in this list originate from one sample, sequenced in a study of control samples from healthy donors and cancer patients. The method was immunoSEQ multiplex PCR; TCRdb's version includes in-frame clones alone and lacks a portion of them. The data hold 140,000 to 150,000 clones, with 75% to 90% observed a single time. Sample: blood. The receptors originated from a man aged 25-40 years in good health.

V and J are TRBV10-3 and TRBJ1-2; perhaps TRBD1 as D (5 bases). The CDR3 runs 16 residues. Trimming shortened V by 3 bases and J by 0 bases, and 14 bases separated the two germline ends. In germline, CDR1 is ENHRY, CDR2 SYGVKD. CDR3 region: CAISDRDRLSNYGYTF. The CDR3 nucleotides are TGTGCCATCAGTGACCGGGACCGCCTTTCTAACTATGGCTACACCTTC.

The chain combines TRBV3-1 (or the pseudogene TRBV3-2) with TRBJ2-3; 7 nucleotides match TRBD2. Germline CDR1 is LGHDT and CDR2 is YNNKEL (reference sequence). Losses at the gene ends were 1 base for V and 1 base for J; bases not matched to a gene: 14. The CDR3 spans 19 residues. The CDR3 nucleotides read TGTGCCAGCAGCCAAGGGGGGTCTAGCGGAGCTCCCCGCACAGATACGCAGTATTTT. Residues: CASSQGGSSGAPRTDTQYF.

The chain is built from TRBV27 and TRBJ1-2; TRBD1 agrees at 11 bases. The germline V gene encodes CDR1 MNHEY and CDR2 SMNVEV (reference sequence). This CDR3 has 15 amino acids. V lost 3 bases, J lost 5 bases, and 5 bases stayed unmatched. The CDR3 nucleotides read TGTGCCAGCAGTTTCCGGGACAGGGGGAGATATGGCTACACCTTC. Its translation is CASSFRDRGRYGYTF.

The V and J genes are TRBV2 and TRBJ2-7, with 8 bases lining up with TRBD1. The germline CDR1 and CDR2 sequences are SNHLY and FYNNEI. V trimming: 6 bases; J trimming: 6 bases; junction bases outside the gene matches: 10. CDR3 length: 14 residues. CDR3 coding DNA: TGTGCCAGCAGGACGCAGGGGGCCCTCTCCGAGCAGTACTTC. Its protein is CASRTQGALSEQYF.

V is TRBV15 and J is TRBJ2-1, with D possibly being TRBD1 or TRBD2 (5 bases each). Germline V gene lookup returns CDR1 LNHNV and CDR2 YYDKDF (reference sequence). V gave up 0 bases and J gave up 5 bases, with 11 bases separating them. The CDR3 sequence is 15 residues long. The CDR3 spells CATSRDPGGDNEQFF. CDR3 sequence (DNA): TGTGCCACCAGCAGAGATCCTGGGGGTGACAATGAGCAGTTCTTC.

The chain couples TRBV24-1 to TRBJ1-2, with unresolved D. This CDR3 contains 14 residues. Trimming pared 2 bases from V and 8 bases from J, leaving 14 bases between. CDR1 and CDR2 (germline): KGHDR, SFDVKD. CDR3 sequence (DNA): TGTGCCACCAGTGATTCCGGGCCCCAGCGGGGCTACACCTTC. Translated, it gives CATSDSGPQRGYTF.

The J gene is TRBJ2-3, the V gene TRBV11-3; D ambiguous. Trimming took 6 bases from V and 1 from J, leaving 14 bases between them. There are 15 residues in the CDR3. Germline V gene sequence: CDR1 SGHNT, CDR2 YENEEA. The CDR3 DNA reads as TGTGCCAGCAGGTCCGGGCGGAGACGCACAGATACGCAGTATTTT. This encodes CASRSGRRRTDTQYF.

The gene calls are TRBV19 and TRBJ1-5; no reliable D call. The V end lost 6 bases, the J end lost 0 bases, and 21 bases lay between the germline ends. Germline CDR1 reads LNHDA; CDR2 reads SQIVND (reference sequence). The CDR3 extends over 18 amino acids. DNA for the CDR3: TGTGCCAGTAGGGAATTATTCGGCAGAGTTATTAGCAATCAGCCCCAGCATTTT. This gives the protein CASRELFGRVISNQPQHF.

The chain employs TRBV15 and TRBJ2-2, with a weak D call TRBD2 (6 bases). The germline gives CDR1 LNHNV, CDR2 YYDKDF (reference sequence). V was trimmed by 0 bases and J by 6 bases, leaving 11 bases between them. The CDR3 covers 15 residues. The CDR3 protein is CATSRDIGGAGELFF. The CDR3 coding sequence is TGTGCCACCAGCAGAGATATCGGGGGAGCCGGGGAGCTGTTTTTT.

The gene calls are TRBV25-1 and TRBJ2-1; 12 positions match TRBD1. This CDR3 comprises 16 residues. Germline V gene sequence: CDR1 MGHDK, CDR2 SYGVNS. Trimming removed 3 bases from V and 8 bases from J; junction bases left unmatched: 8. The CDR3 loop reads CASSDTRDRGRDEQFF. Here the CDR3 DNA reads TGTGCCAGCAGTGACACCCGGGACAGGGGGCGGGATGAGCAGTTCTTC.

The CDR3 DNA reads TGTGCCAGCAGTTACGTGGGCAGCTTCTCCACTGAAGCTTTCTTT. Protein: CASSYVGSFSTEAFF. The chain carries TRBV6-5 and TRBJ1-1; no definite D call. Trimming removed 2 bases from V and 4 bases from J, with 14 bases in between. The CDR3 spans 15 residues. Germline V lookup: CDR1 MNHEY, CDR2 SVGAGI.

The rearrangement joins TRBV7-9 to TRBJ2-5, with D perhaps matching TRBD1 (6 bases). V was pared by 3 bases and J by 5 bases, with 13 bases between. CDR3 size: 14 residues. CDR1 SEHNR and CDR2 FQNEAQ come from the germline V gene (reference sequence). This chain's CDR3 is CASSFGTGLETQYF. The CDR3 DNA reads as TGTGCCAGCAGCTTTGGAACAGGGTTGGAGACCCAGTACTTC.

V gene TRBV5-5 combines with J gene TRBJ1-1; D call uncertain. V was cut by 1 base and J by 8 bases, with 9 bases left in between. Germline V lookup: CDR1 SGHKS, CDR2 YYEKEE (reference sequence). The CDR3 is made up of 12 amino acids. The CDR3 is CASSLIRREAFF. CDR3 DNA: TGTGCCAGCAGCTTGATCCGTCGGGAAGCTTTCTTT. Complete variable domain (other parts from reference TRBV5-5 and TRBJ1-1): DAGVTQSPTHLIKTRGQQVTLRCSPISGHKSVSWYQQVLGQGPQFIFQYYEKEERGRGNFPDRFSARQFPNYSSELNVNALLLGDSALYLCASSLIRREAFFGQGTRLTVV.

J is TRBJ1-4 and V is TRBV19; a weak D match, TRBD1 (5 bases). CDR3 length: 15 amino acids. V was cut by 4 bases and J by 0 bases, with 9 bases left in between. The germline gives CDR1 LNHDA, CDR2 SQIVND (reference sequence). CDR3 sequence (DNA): TGTGCCAGTAGTACCGGGACTGCAACTAATGAAAAACTGTTTTTT. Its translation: CASSTGTATNEKLFF.

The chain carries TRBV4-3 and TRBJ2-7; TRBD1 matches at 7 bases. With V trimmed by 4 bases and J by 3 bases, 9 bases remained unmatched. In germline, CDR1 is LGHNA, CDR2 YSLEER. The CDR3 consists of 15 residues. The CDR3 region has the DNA TGCGCCAGCAGCCCTAGACAGGGCAGTATCTACGAGCAGTACTTC. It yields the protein CASSPRQGSIYEQYF.

The CDR3 sequence: CASSGSGGLTDTQYF. The CDR3 bases are TGTGCCAGCAGCGGTAGCGGGGGACTCACAGATACGCAGTATTTT. The chain recombines TRBV9 with TRBJ2-3, with 9 bases aligning to TRBD2. The CDR3 contains 15 residues. Germline loops: CDR1 SGDLS, CDR2 YYNGEE. V shed 3 bases, J shed 2 bases, and the junction held 4 bases outside the gene matches.

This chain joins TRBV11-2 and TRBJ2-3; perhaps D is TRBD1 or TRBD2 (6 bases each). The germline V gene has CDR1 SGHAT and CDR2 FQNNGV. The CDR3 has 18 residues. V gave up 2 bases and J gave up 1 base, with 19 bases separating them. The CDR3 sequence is CASSLSRGLAEGTDTQYF. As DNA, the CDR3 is TGTGCCAGCAGCTTAAGCCGGGGGCTAGCCGAAGGCACAGATACGCAGTATTTT.

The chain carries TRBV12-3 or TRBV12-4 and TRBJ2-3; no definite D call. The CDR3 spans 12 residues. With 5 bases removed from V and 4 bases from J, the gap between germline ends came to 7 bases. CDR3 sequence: CASSLPPDTQYF. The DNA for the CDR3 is TGTGCCAGCAGTCTCCCCCCAGATACGCAGTATTTT.

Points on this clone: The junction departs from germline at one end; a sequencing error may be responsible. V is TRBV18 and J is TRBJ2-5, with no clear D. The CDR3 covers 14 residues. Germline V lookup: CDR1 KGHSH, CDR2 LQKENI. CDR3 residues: CASSPPVPQETQYF. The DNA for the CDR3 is TGTGCCAGCTCGCCACCAGTCCCGCAAGAGACCCAGTACTTC.

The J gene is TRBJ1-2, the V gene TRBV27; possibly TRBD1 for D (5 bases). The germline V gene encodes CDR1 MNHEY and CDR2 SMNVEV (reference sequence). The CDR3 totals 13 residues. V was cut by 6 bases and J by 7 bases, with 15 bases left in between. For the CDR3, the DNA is TGTGCCAGCAGGTCCGCGGGGGGTGGTGGCTACACCTTC. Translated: CASRSAGGGGYTF.

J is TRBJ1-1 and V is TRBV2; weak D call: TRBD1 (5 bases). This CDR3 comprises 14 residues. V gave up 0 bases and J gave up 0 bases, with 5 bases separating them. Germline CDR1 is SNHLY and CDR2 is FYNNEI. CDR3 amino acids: CASSEATVNTEAFF. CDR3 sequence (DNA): TGTGCCAGCAGTGAAGCGACAGTGAACACTGAAGCTTTCTTT.

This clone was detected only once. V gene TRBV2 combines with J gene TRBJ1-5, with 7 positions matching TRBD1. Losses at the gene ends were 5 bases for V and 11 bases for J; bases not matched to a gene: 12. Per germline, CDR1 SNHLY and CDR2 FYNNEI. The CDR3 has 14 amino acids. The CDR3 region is CASSIGTVKPAQHF. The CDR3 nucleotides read TGTGCCAGCAGTATCGGGACAGTGAAACCAGCCCAGCATTTT.

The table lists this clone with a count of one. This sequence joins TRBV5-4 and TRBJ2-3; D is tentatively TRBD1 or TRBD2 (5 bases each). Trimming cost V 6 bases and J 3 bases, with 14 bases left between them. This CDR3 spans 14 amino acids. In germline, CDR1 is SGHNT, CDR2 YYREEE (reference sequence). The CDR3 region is CASTDGDPTDTQYF. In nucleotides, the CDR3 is TGTGCCAGCACCGATGGGGACCCTACAGATACGCAGTATTTT.

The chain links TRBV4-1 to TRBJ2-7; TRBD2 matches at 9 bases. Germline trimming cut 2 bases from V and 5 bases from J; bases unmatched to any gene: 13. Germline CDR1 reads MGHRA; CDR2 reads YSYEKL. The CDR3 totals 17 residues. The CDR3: CASSQYFAGGPGDEQYF. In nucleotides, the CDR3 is TGCGCCAGCAGCCAATATTTCGCGGGAGGGCCTGGCGACGAGCAGTACTTC.

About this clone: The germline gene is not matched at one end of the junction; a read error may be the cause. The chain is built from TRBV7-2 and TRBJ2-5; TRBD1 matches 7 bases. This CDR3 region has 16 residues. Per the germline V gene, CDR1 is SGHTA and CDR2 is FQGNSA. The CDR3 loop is CASSSRTGRGRETLYF. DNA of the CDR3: TGTGCCAGCAGCTCCCGAACGGGCAGGGGGAGAGAGACCCTGTACTTC.

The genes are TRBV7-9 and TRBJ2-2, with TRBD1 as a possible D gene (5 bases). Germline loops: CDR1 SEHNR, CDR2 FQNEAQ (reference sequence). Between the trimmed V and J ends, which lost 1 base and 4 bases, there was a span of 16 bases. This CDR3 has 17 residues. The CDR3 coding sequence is TGTGCCAGCAGCTTAGGGTTTTCAGGGCAGGTCACCGGGGAGCTGTTTTTT. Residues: CASSLGFSGQVTGELFF.

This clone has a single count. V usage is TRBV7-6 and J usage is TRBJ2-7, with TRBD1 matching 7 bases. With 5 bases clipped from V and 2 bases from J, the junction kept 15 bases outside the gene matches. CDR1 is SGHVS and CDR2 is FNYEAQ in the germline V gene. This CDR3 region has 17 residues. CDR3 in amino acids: CASSITKDRALAYEQYF. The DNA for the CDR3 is TGTGCCAGCAGCATTACTAAAGACAGGGCACTAGCCTACGAGCAGTACTTC.

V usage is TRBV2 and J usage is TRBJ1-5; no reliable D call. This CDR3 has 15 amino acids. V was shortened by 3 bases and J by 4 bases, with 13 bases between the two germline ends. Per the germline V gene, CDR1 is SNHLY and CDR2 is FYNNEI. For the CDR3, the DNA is TGTGCCAGCAGTGAGGGCGGTAATGGTAATCAGCCCCAGCATTTT. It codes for CASSEGGNGNQPQHF.

The CDR3 region is CATSRDAGRTEAFF. DNA for the CDR3: TGTGCCACCAGCAGAGACGCAGGGCGGACTGAAGCTTTCTTT. The chain couples TRBV15 to TRBJ1-1, with a tentative D call TRBD1 (5 bases). The CDR3 runs to 14 residues. Deletions cut 0 bases from V and 5 bases from J, with 10 bases between. Germline assignment: CDR1 LNHNV and CDR2 YYDKDF (reference sequence). The whole variable domain, filled in from reference TRBV15 and TRBJ1-1, reads DAMVIQNPRYQVTQFGKPVTLSCSQTLNHNVMYWYQQKSSQAPKLLFHYYDKDFNNEADTPDNFQSRRPNTSFCFLDIRSPGLGDTAMYLCATSRDAGRTEAFFGQGTRLTVV.